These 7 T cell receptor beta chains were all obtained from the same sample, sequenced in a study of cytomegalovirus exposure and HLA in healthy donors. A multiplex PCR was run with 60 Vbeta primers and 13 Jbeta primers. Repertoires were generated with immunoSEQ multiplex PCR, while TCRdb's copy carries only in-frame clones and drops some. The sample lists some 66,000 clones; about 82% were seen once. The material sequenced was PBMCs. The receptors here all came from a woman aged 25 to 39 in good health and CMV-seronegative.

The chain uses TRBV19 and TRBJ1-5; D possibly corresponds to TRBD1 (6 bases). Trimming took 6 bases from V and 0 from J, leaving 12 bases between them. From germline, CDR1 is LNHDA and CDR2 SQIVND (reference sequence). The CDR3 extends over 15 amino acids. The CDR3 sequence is CASRGGPLSNQPQHF. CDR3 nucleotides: TGTGCCAGTAGGGGGGGGCCGCTTAGCAATCAGCCCCAGCATTTT.

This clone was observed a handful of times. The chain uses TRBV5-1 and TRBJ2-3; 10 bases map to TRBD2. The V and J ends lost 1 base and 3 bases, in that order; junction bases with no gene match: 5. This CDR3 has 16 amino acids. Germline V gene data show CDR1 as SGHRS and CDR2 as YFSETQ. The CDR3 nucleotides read TGCGCCAGCAGCTTGTTTCTAGCGGGGGATACAGATACGCAGTATTTT. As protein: CASSLFLAGDTDTQYF.

The CDR3 sequence is CASSAGTPNHNEQFF. DNA of the CDR3: TGTGCCAGTAGCGCCGGGACACCGAACCACAATGAGCAGTTCTTC. V usage is TRBV27 and J usage is TRBJ2-1; D possibly corresponds to TRBD1 (6 bases). Trimming removed 9 bases from V and 5 bases from J, with 20 bases in between. Germline V gene lookup returns CDR1 MNHEY and CDR2 SMNVEV (reference sequence). The CDR3 runs to 15 residues.

The CDR3 sequence is CASSYGSKAGSTEAFF. CDR3 in DNA: TGTGCCAGCAGTTACGGCTCAAAGGCTGGGAGCACTGAAGCTTTCTTT. The rearrangement joins TRBV6-5 to TRBJ1-1; D uncertain. The CDR3 extends over 16 amino acids. Germline CDR1 reads MNHEY; CDR2 reads SVGAGI. V was shortened by 2 bases and J by 4 bases, with 17 bases between the two germline ends.

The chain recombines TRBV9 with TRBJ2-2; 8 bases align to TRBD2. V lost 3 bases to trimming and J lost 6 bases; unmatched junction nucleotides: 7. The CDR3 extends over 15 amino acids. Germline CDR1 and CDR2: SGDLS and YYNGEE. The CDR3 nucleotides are TGTGCCAGCAGCGGGCCGGGACTAGGGGCCGGGGAGCTGTTTTTT. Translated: CASSGPGLGAGELFF. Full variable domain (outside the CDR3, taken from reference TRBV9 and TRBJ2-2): DSGVTQTPKHLITATGQRVTLRCSPRSGDLSVYWYQQSLDQGLQFLIQYYNGEERAKGNILERFSAQQFPDLHSELNLSSLELGDSALYFCASSGPGLGAGELFFGEGSRLTVL.

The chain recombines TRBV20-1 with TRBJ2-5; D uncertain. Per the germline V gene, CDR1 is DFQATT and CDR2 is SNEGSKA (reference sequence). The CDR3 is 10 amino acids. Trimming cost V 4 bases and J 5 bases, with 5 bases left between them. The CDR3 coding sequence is TGCAGTGCTATCCTGGAGACCCAGTACTTC. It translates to CSAILETQYF.

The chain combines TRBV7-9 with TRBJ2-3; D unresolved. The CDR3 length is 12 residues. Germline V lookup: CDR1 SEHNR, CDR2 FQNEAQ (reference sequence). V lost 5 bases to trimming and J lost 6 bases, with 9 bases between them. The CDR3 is CASSPTDDTQYF. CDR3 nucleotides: TGTGCCAGCAGCCCGACTGATGATACGCAGTATTTT.